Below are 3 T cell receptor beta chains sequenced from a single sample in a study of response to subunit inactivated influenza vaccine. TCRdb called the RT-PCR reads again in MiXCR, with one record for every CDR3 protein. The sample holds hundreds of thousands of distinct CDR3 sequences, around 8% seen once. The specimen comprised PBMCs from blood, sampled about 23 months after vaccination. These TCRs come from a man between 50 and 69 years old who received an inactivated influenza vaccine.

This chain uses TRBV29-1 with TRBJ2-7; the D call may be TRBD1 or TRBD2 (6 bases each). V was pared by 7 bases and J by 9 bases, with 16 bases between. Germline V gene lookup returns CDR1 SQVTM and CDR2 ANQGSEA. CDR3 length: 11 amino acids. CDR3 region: CSGLEKGGQYF. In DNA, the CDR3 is TGCAGCGGTCTGGAGAAGGGGGGGCAGTACTTC.

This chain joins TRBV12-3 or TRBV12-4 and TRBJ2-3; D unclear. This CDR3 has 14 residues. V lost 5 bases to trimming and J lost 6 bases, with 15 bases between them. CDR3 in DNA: TGTGCCAGCAGTACGCCCGGAGCCCCGGATACGCAGTATTTT. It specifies CASSTPGAPDTQYF.

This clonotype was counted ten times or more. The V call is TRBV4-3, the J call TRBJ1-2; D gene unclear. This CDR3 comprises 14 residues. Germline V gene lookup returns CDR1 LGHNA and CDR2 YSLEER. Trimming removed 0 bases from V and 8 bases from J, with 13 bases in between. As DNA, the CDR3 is TGCGCCAGCAGCCAAGACAGAGGGTTCTTCGGCTACACCTTC. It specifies CASSQDRGFFGYTF.